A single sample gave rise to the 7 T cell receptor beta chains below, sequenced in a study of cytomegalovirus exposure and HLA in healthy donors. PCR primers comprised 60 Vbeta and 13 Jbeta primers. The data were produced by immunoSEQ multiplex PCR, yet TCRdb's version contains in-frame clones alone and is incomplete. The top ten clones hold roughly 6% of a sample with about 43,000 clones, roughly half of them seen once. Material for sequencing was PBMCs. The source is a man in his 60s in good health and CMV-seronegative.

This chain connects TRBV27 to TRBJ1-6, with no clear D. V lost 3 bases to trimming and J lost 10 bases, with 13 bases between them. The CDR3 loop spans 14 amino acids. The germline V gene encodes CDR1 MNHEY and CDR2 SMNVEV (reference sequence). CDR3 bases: TGTGCCAGCAGTTTTGGGGAGGGAGGATCACCCCTCCACTTT. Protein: CASSFGEGGSPLHF.

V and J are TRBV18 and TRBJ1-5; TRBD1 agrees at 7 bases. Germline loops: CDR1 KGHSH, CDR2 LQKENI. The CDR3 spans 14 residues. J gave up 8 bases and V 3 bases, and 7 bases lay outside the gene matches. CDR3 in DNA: TGTGCCAGCTCACCTGGATACACAGGGGAGCCCCAGCATTTT. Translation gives CASSPGYTGEPQHF. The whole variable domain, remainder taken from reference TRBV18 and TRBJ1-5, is NAGVMQNPRHLVRRRGQEARLRCSPMKGHSHVYWYRQLPEEGLKFMVYLQKENIIDESGMPKERFSAEFPKEGPSILRIQQVVRGDSAAYFCASSPGYTGEPQHFGDGTRLSIL.

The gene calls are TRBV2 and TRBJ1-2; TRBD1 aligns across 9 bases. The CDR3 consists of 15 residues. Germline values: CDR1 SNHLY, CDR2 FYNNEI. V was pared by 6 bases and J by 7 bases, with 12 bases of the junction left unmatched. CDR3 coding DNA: TGTGCCAGCAGCAAAGAGGGGGGACAGGGTCTTGGCTACACCTTC. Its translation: CASSKEGGQGLGYTF.

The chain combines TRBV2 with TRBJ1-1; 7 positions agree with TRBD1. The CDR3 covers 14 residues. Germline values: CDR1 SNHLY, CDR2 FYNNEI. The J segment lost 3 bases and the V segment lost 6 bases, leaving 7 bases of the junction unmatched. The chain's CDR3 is CASRTGFEDTEAFF. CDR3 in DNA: TGTGCCAGCAGGACAGGGTTTGAAGACACTGAAGCTTTCTTT.

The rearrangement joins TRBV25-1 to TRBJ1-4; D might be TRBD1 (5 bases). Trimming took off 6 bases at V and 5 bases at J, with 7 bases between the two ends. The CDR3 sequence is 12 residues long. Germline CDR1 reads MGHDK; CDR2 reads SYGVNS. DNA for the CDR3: TGTGCCAGCAGGGAGGGGAATGAAAAACTGTTTTTT. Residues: CASREGNEKLFF.

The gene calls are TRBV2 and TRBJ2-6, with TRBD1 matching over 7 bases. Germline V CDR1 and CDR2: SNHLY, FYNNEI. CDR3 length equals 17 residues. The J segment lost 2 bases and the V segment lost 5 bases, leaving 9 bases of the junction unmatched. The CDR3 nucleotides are TGTGCCAGCAGTCTGACAGGGATGGGCGCTGGGGCCAACGTCCTGACTTTC. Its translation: CASSLTGMGAGANVLTF.

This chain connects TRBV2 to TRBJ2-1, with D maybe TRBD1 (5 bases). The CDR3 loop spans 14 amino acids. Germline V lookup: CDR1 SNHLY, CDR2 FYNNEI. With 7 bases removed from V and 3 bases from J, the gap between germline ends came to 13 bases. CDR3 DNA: TGTGCCAGCAAACCAGGGCGCGTCTACAATGAGCAGTTCTTC. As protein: CASKPGRVYNEQFF.